This TCR beta chain was captured by sequencing in a study of identical twins. As to this clonotype: The antigen remains unidentified.

Study conclusions and caveats: Analyses based on zero insertions could be partly confounded by invariant MAIT and iNKT cells. With abundant cord blood beta clonotypes, insertions were fewer; memory repertoires showed no such pattern.

Each donor (without exception) was a healthy Caucasian. TCRdb fed the 5' RACE reads into MiXCR, producing one record per CDR3 protein. This table holds approximately 350,000 distinct CDR3 sequences, roughly an eighth found once. The CDR3 runs 14 residues. V was clipped by 5 bases and J by 6 bases, with 15 bases between them. In germline, CDR1 is SGHTA, CDR2 FQGNSA. These data were also filed under a second study, of yellow fever vaccine responses in identical twins. That paper notes: In identical twins, vaccine T cell responses appeared partly shared and partly individual.

The chain combines TRBV7-2 with TRBJ2-3, with D unclear. The source of this sequence is a woman aged 18-29 years in good health. Source material: CD8+ T cells sorted from blood. CDR3 region: CASSPIDISDTQYF. In DNA form, the CDR3 reads TGTGCCAGCAGCCCAATCGACATCTCGGATACGCAGTATTTT.